This entry is about one TCR beta chain. TCRdb's table, derived via immunoSEQ multiplex PCR, lists solely in-frame clones and lacks some. Altogether tens of thousands of clones are present, about nine tenths being singletons, with the ten largest covering 24%. The sample belongs to a study of T cell responses to AZD1222 COVID-19 vaccine. This CDR3 contains 14 residues. Germline CDR1 is SGHVS and CDR2 is FQNEAQ. The trim removed 5 bases at V and 6 bases at J, leaving 9 bases unmatched. The sequences come from peripheral blood, collected on day 0 of AZD1222 vaccination. The TCR comes from an adult in good health. This chain links TRBV7-8 with TRBJ1-2; TRBD1 matches at 7 bases. CDR3 sequence (DNA): TGTGCCAGCAGCCCCTTAGGGACAGATAATGGCTACACCTTC. Translating it yields CASSPLGTDNGYTF. Using reference TRBV7-8 and TRBJ1-2 for the parts outside the CDR3, the full variable domain is GAGVSQSPRYKVAKRGQDVALRCDPISGHVSLFWYQQALGQGPEFLTYFQNEAQLDKSGLPSDRFFAERPEGSVSTLKIQRTQQEDSAVYLCASSPLGTDNGYTFGSGTRLTVV.